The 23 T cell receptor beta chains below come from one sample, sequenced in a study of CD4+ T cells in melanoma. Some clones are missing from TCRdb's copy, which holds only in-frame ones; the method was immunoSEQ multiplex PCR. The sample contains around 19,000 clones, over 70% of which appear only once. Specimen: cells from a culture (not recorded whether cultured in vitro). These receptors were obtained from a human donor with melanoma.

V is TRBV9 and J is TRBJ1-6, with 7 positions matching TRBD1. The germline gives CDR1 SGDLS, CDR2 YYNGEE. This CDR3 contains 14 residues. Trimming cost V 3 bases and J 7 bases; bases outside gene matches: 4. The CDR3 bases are TGTGCCAGCAGCGCTCCGGGACAGAATTCACCCCTCCACTTT. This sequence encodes CASSAPGQNSPLHF. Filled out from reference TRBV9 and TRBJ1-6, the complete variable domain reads DSGVTQTPKHLITATGQRVTLRCSPRSGDLSVYWYQQSLDQGLQFLIQYYNGEERAKGNILERFSAQQFPDLHSELNLSSLELGDSALYFCASSAPGQNSPLHFGNGTRLTVT.

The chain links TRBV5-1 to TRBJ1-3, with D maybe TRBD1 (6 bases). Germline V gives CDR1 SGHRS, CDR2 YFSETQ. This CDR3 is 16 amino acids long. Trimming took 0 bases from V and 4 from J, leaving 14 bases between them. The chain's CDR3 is CASSLAGGGFGNTIYF. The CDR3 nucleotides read TGCGCCAGCAGCTTGGCCGGGGGGGGCTTCGGAAACACCATATATTTT.

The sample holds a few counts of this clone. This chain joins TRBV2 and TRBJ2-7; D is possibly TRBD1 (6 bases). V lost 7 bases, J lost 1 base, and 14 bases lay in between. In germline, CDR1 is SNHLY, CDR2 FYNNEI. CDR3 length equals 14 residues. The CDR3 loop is CASKTQGKSYEQYF. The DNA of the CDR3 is TGTGCCAGCAAAACACAGGGCAAGTCCTACGAGCAGTACTTC.

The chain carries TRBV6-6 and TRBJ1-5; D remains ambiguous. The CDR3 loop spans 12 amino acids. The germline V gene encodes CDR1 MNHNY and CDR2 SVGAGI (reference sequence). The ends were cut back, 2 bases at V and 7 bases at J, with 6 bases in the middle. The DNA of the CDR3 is TGTGCCAGCAGTTACGAGCGGCAGCCCCAGCATTTT. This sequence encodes CASSYERQPQHF.

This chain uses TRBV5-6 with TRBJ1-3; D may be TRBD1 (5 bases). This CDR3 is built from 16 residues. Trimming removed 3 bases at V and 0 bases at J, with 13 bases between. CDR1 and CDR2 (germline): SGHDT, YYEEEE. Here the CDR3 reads CASSYYRGLSGNTIYF. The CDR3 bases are TGTGCCAGCAGCTACTATCGGGGCCTCTCTGGAAACACCATATATTTT.

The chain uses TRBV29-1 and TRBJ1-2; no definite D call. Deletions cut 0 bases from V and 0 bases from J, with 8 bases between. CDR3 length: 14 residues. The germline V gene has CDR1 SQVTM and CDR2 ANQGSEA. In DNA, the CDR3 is TGCAGCGTTGAAGAGAAGTGGGCTAACTATGGCTACACCTTC. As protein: CSVEEKWANYGYTF.

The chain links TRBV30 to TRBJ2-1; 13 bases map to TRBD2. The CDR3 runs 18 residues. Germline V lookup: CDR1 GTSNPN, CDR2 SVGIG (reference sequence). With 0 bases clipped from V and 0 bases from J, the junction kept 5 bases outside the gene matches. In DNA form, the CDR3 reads TGTGCCTGGAGTGTAACTAGCGGGGGGGTTACCTCCTACAATGAGCAGTTCTTC. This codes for CAWSVTSGGVTSYNEQFF. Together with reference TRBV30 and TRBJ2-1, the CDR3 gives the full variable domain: SQTIHQWPATLVQPVGSPLSLECTVEGTSNPNLYWYRQAAGRGLQLLFYSVGIGQISSEVPQNLSASRPQDRQFILSSKKLLLSDSGFYLCAWSVTSGGVTSYNEQFFGPGTRLTVL.

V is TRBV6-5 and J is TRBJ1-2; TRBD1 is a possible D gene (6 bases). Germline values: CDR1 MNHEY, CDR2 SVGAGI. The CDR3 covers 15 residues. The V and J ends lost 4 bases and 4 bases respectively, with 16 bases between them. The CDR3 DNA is TGTGCCAGCAGTTCCACAGGGTCCTCTTCCTATGGCTACACCTTC. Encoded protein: CASSSTGSSSYGYTF.

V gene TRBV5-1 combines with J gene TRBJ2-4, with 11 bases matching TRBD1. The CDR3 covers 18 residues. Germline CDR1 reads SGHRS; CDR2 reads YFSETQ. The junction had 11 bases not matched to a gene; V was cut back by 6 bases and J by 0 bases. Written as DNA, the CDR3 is TGCGCCAGCACCCCCGGGACAGGGGGTATCAAAGCCAAAAACATTCAGTACTTC. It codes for CASTPGTGGIKAKNIQYF.

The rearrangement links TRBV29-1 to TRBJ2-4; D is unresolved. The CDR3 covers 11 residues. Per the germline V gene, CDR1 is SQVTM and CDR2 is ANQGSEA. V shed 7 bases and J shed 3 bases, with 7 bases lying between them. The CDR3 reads CSGRIKNIQYF. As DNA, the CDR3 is TGCAGCGGTAGGATCAAAAACATTCAGTACTTC.

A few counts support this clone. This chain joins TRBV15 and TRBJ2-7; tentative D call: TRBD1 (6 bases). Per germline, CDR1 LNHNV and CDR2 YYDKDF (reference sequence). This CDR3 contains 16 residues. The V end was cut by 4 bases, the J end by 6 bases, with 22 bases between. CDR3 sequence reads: CATSNIQGSLIREQYF. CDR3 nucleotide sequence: TGTGCCACCAGCAACATACAGGGATCCCTAATACGCGAGCAGTACTTC. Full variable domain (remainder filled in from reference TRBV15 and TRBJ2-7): DAMVIQNPRYQVTQFGKPVTLSCSQTLNHNVMYWYQQKSSQAPKLLFHYYDKDFNNEADTPDNFQSRRPNTSFCFLDIRSPGLGDTAMYLCATSNIQGSLIREQYFGPGTRLTVT.

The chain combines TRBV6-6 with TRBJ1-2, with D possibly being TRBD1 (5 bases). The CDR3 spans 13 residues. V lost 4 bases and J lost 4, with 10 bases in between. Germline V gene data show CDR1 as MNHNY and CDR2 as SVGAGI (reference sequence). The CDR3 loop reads CASSSDTVYGYTF. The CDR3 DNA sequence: TGTGCCAGCAGTTCGGACACCGTCTATGGCTACACCTTC.

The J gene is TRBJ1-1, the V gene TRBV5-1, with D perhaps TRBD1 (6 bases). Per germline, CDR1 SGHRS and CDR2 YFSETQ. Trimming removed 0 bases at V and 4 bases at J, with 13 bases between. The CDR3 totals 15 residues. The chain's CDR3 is CASSLGHRVGTEAFF. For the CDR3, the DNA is TGCGCCAGCAGCTTGGGACACAGGGTGGGCACTGAAGCTTTCTTT.

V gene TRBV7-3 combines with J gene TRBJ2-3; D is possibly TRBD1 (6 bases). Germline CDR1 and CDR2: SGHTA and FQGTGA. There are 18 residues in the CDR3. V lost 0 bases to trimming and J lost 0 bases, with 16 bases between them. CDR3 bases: TGTGCCAGCAGCTTAACGGGAACAGGGTCTTGGAGCACAGATACGCAGTATTTT. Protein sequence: CASSLTGTGSWSTDTQYF.

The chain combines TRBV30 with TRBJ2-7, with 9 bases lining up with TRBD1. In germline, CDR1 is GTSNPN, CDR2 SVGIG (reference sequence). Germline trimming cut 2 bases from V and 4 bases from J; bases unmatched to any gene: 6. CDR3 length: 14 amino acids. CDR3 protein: CAWSSWTGEYEQYF. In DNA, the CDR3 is TGTGCCTGGAGTTCCTGGACAGGGGAGTACGAGCAGTACTTC.

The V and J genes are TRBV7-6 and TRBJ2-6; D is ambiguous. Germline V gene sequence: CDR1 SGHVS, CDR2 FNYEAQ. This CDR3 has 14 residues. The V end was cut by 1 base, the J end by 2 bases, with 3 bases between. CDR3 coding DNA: TGTGCCAGCAGCTTAGGGACTGGGGCCAACGTCCTGACTTTC. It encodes CASSLGTGANVLTF.

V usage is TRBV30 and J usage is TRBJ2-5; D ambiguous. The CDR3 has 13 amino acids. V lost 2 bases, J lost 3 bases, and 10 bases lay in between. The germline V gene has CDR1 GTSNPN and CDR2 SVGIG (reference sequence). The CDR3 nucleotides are TGTGCCTGGAGTCGATACTCGGAAGAGACCCAGTACTTC. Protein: CAWSRYSEETQYF.

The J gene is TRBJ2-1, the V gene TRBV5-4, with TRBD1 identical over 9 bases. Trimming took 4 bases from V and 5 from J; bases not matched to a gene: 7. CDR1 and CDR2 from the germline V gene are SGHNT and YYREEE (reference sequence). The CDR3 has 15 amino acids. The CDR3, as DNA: TGTGCCAGCAGCCTCTGGGACAGGGACGACAATGAGCAGTTCTTC. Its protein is CASSLWDRDDNEQFF.

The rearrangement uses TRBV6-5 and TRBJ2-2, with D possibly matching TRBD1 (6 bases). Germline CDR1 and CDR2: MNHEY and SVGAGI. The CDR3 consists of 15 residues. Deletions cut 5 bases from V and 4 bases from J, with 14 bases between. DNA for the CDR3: TGTGCCAGCAGTCTTTGGGACACGGTCACCGGGGAGCTGTTTTTT. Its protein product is CASSLWDTVTGELFF.

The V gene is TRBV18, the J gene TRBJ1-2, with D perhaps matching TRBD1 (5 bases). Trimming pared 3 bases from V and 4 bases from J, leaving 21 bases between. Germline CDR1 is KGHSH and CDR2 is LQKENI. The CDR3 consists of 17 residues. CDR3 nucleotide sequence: TGTGCCAGCTCACCTGTATTACGAGGACAACCGTCCTATGGCTACACCTTC. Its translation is CASSPVLRGQPSYGYTF.

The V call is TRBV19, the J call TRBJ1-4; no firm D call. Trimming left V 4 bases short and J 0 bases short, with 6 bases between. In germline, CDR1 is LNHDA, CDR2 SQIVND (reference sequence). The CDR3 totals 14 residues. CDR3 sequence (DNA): TGTGCCAGTAGTAATTCAGCAACTAATGAAAAACTGTTTTTT. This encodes CASSNSATNEKLFF.

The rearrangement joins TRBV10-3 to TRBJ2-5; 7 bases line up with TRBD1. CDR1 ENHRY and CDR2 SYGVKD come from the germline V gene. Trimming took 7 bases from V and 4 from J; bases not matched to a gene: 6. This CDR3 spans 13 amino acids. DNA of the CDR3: TGTGCCATCAAGGGGACAGTCGGAGAGACCCAGTACTTC. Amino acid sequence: CAIKGTVGETQYF.

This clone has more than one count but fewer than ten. The CDR3 sequence is CASSELDSEQFF. The CDR3 DNA reads TGCGCCAGCAGCGAACTAGATTCTGAGCAGTTCTTC. The chain recombines TRBV4-1 with TRBJ2-1, with D tentatively TRBD2 (5 bases). In germline, CDR1 is MGHRA, CDR2 YSYEKL. This CDR3 has 12 amino acids. V was cut by 5 bases and J by 9 bases, with 11 bases left in between.